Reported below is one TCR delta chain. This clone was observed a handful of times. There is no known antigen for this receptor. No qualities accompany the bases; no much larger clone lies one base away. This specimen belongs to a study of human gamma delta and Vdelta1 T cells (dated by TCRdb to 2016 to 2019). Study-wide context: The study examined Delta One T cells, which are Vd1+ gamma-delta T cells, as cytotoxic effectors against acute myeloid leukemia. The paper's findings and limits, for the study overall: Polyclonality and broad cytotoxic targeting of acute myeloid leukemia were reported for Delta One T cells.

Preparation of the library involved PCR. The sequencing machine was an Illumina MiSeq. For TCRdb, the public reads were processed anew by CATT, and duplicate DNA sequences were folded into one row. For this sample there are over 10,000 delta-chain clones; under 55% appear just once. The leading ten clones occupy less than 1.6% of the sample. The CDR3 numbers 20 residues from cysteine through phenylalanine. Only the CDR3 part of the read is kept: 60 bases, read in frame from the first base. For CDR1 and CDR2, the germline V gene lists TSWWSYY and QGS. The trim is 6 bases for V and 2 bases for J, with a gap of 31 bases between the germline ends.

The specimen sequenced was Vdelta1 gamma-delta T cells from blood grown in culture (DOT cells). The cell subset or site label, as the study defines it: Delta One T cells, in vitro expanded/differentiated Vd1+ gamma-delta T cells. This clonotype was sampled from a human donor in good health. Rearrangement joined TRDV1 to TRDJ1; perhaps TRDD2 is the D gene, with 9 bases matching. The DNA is TGTGCTCTTGGAGGTCTAAACCTTCCTACTTTTCTGGGGGAGACCGATAAACTCATCTTT. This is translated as CALGGLNLPTFLGETDKLIF.